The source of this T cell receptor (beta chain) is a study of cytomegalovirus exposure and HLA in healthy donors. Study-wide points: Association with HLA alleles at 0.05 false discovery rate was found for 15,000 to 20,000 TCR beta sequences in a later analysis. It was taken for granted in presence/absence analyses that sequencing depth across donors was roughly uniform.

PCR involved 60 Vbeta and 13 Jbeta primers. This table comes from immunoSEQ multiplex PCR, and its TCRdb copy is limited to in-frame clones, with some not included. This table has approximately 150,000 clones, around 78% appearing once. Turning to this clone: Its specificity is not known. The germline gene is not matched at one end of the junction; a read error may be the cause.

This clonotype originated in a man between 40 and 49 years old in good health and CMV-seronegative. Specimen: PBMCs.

The CDR3 DNA sequence: TGTGCCAGCAGCCCGTCGGAGCCTCCTATACACTTC. This codes for CASSPSEPPIHF. This rearrangement joins TRBV6-5 to TRBJ2-5; D is uncertain. This CDR3 is 12 amino acids long. From germline, CDR1 is MNHEY and CDR2 SVGAGI.